A single sample gave rise to the 5 T cell receptor beta chains below, sequenced in a study of blood T cells in healthy people across ages. It was with a sample-barcoded 5' primer and a J-beta primer mix that a second PCR of about 7 to 12 cycles was run. TCRdb re-analysed the 5' RACE reads in MiXCR, keeping a single row per CDR3 protein. The sample records hundreds of thousands of distinct CDR3 sequences, 45% to 70% being singletons. The sample comprised blood. These receptors were taken from a middle-aged man in good health.

The J gene is TRBJ2-1, the V gene TRBV10-3, with D tentatively TRBD2 (6 bases). V gave up 4 bases and J gave up 0 bases, with 16 bases separating them. The CDR3 is 17 amino acids. The germline V gene has CDR1 ENHRY and CDR2 SYGVKD. CDR3 sequence (DNA): TGTGCCATCAGTGGAGCGGGTGATTCGAGCTCCTACAATGAGCAGTTCTTC. Translating it yields CAISGAGDSSSYNEQFF.

The chain combines TRBV7-2 with TRBJ2-7; D may be TRBD1 (5 bases). Deletions cut 8 bases from V and 3 bases from J, with 20 bases between. CDR3 size: 15 residues. Germline-derived CDR1 and CDR2 are SGHTA and FQGNSA. For the CDR3, the DNA is TGTGCCAGCTACGCGCCAGCGCAGGGCTTCTACGAGCAGTACTTC. This gives the protein CASYAPAQGFYEQYF.

The sample holds a few counts of this clonotype. This chain connects TRBV6-5 to TRBJ2-1; 8 bases agree with TRBD1. The CDR3 is 14 residues long. Germline loops: CDR1 MNHEY, CDR2 SVGAGI. J was trimmed by 6 bases and V by 2 bases; bases with no gene match: 3. CDR3: CASSYEGQGNEQFF. The DNA for the CDR3 is TGTGCCAGCAGTTACGAAGGACAGGGCAATGAGCAGTTCTTC.

This rearrangement joins TRBV13 to TRBJ2-3; D not resolved. V was clipped by 5 bases and J by 6 bases, with 12 bases between them. The CDR3 runs to 13 residues. CDR1 and CDR2 (germline): PRHDT, FYEKMQ (reference sequence). The chain's CDR3 is CASSPFSRDTQYF. The CDR3 DNA follows: TGTGCCAGCAGCCCCTTTTCGAGGGATACGCAGTATTTT. Based on the CDR3 plus reference TRBV13 and TRBJ2-3, the full variable domain is AAGVIQSPRHLIKEKRETATLKCYPIPRHDTVYWYQQGPGQDPQFLISFYEKMQSDKGSIPDRFSAQQFSDYHSELNMSSLELGDSALYFCASSPFSRDTQYFGPGTRLTVL.

Turning to this clonotype: A much bigger clone sits one base away, suggesting this may be a read error. The genes are TRBV3-1 and TRBJ2-1; TRBD2 matches 7 bases. This CDR3 comprises 10 residues. Per the germline V gene, CDR1 is LGHDT and CDR2 is YNNKEL (reference sequence). The CDR3 DNA sequence: TGTGTAAGCGGGGTTACTGAGCAGTTCTTC. Protein: CVSGVTEQFF.